These T cell receptor beta chains were read from a single sample in a study of T cell responses to AZD1222 COVID-19 vaccine. Produced via immunoSEQ multiplex PCR; TCRdb's table is partial and in-frame only. This repertoire shows about 91,000 clones, more than 70% found once; its top ten account for roughly a fifth. Specimen: peripheral blood, collected on day 0 of AZD1222 vaccination. Every receptor here comes from an adult in good health. The CDR3 runs from the conserved cysteine through the conserved F or W. The order of the fields is V gene, D gene, clone size, J gene, CDR3 DNA, CDR3 protein. A D gene is named only where the DNA matches it firmly. Clone size is given for some rows only: seen once, a few or many times, or a class if the clone is expanded.

v_gene: TRBV7-3; d_gene: TRBD1; abundance: -; j_gene: TRBJ2-7; CDR3nt: TGTGCCAGCAGCCCCGAACAGGGGCAATTCCCCTACGAGCAGTACTTC; CDR3aa: CASSPEQGQFPYEQYF
v_gene: TRBV2; d_gene: -; abundance: few; j_gene: TRBJ1-1; CDR3nt: TGTGCCAGCAGTGCAGGGAACACTGAAGCTTTCTTT; CDR3aa: CASSAGNTEAFF
v_gene: TRBV20-1; d_gene: -; abundance: -; j_gene: TRBJ1-1; CDR3nt: TGCAGTGCTAGTGAGGGGCGGGCTGAAGCTTTCTTT; CDR3aa: CSASEGRAEAFF
v_gene: TRBV4-3; d_gene: -; abundance: -; j_gene: TRBJ1-1; CDR3nt: TGCGCCAGCAGCCAAGATGGAAACACGATGAACACTGAAGCTTTCTTT; CDR3aa: CASSQDGNTMNTEAFF
v_gene: TRBV5-1; d_gene: TRBD1; abundance: -; j_gene: TRBJ2-1; CDR3nt: TGCGCCAGCAGCTTACAGGGGGAACTCTCCTACAATGAGCAGTTCTTC; CDR3aa: CASSLQGELSYNEQFF
v_gene: TRBV28; d_gene: -; abundance: -; j_gene: TRBJ1-2; CDR3nt: TGTGCCAGCAGTGGGTTCGTGGCCGACTATGGCTACACCTTC; CDR3aa: CASSGFVADYGYTF
v_gene: TRBV7-2; d_gene: -; abundance: -; j_gene: TRBJ1-1; CDR3nt: TGTGCCAGCAGCTTAGATTGGGGACCCGGAGCTTTCTTT; CDR3aa: CASSLDWGPGAFF
v_gene: TRBV19; d_gene: -; abundance: -; j_gene: TRBJ1-2; CDR3nt: TGTGCCAGTGAAGACAGAAGGTTTAGTGTAAATGGCTACACCTTC; CDR3aa: CASEDRRFSVNGYTF
v_gene: TRBV24-1; d_gene: -; abundance: -; j_gene: TRBJ1-2; CDR3nt: TGTGCCACCAGTGATTCCGCCTATGGCTACACCTTC; CDR3aa: CATSDSAYGYTF
v_gene: TRBV6-2/TRBV6-3; d_gene: TRBD1; abundance: -; j_gene: TRBJ1-2; CDR3nt: TGTGCCAGCAGTTACCTGGGGACAGGGGAAGGCTACACCTTC; CDR3aa: CASSYLGTGEGYTF
v_gene: TRBV4-3; d_gene: TRBD1; abundance: -; j_gene: TRBJ1-4; CDR3nt: TGCGCCAGCAGCCAATCGACCGGGACAGGCGCAACTAATGAAAAACTGTTTTTT; CDR3aa: CASSQSTGTGATNEKLFF
v_gene: TRBV13; d_gene: -; abundance: -; j_gene: TRBJ2-7; CDR3nt: TGTGCCAGCAGCTTAGGTGACAGCGGCTACGAGCAGTACTTC; CDR3aa: CASSLGDSGYEQYF
v_gene: TRBV5-5; d_gene: -; abundance: -; j_gene: TRBJ2-3; CDR3nt: TGTGCCAGCAGCTTGGAATGGGGGGATACGCAGTATTTT; CDR3aa: CASSLEWGDTQYF
v_gene: TRBV28; d_gene: -; abundance: -; j_gene: TRBJ1-2; CDR3nt: TGTGCCAGCAGTTTATTCCCGGACTCATTAAGGGGAGGCTACACCTTC; CDR3aa: CASSLFPDSLRGGYTF
v_gene: TRBV11-2; d_gene: TRBD1; abundance: once; j_gene: TRBJ1-2; CDR3nt: TGTGCCAGCAGCTTAGATCTGGTAGGGACAGGGGTCTATGGCTACACCTTC; CDR3aa: CASSLDLVGTGVYGYTF
v_gene: TRBV12-3/TRBV12-4; d_gene: -; abundance: -; j_gene: TRBJ2-5; CDR3nt: TGTGCCAGCAGCTTGGGGTTTCAAGAGACCCAGTACTTC; CDR3aa: CASSLGFQETQYF
v_gene: TRBV28; d_gene: TRBD1; abundance: -; j_gene: TRBJ1-1; CDR3nt: TGTGCCAGCAGGGGTGGACAGGGCAGGAAAGCTTTCTTT; CDR3aa: CASRGGQGRKAFF
v_gene: TRBV12-3/TRBV12-4; d_gene: -; abundance: -; j_gene: TRBJ1-1; CDR3nt: TGTGCCAGCAGTTTATGGGGAACTGAAGCTTTCTTT; CDR3aa: CASSLWGTEAFF
v_gene: TRBV2; d_gene: -; abundance: -; j_gene: TRBJ1-5; CDR3nt: TGTGCCAGCACGGGGCTGAATAGCAATCAGCCCCAGCATTTT; CDR3aa: CASTGLNSNQPQHF
v_gene: TRBV3-1/TRBV3-2; d_gene: -; abundance: -; j_gene: TRBJ2-1; CDR3nt: TGTGCCAGCAGCCTGGAGCGAGCTGGATACAATGAGCAGTTCTTC; CDR3aa: CASSLERAGYNEQFF
v_gene: TRBV4-1; d_gene: -; abundance: -; j_gene: TRBJ1-1; CDR3nt: TGCGCCAGCAGCCAAGGGCGGGGTAGGCAGTTCAACACTGAAGCTTTCTTT; CDR3aa: CASSQGRGRQFNTEAFF
v_gene: TRBV7-3; d_gene: -; abundance: -; j_gene: TRBJ2-2; CDR3nt: TGTGCCAGCAGCTCACCTCGGCAGGGCCCGAACACCGGGGAGCTGTTTTTT; CDR3aa: CASSSPRQGPNTGELFF